This T cell receptor beta chain was recovered during a study of T cells in Graves' hyperthyroidism and ophthalmopathy (dated by TCRdb to about 2019). The study in broad terms: Peripheral blood samples were taken at initial diagnosis, before any treatment was given. To identify distinguishing TCR V-J signatures, a discovery cohort of around 100 patients was used, comprising 43 with Graves' ophthalmopathy and roughly 60 with stable Graves' hyperthyroidism. Whether ophthalmopathy could be predicted prospectively was tested in an independent validation cohort made up of approximately 19 hyperthyroidism patients plus 17 patients who later progressed to ophthalmopathy. The 100 discovery patients were divided at random into training and test sets in a 7:3 ratio. In addition, the study compared T-cell repertoires in thyroid tissue and in blood from 6 or 7 Graves' hyperthyroidism patients. After sampling, hyperthyroidism patients received methimazole starting at 30 mg daily, and ophthalmopathy patients received high-dose intravenous methylprednisolone. The paper describes TCR Vbeta CDR3 sequencing of 120 to 150 peripheral blood samples, made up of 43 ophthalmopathy patients, around 78 hyperthyroidism patients and some 17 progressor patients.

In the ophthalmopathy patients, disease was moderately to severely active, with a Clinical Activity Score of 3 or more, a NOSPECS grade of 4 or more, and a duration of less than 3 months. Patients with uncontrolled infections, other autoimmune diseases, pregnancy or lactation were excluded. Diagnoses were based on clinical symptoms, serum thyroxine and TRAb, thyroid ultrasound and orbital computed tomography. Ficoll-Paque density gradient centrifugation was used to isolate PBMCs from approximately 10 ml of fresh peripheral blood. Trizol reagent was used to extract total RNA, and RNA quality was then checked on an Agilent 2100 Bioanalyzer. This clonotype was observed at least ten times. Its antigen remains undetermined. Base qualities are not provided; no much larger clone lies one nucleotide away. TCR beta CDR3 regions were amplified from RNA transcripts. For the first round of RT-PCR on the TCR CDR3, the HTBI primer set was used together with the Qiagen OneStep RT-PCR kit. The libraries were constructed in a second round of multiplex PCR and then size-selected and purified. Sequencing of the libraries was done on an Illumina HiSeq2000 using paired-end 100 bp reads. The original pipeline was this. SOAPnuke was used to process the raw data, with reads discarded if the reads contained adapters or uncalled bases, had a mean Phred below 15, or lacked an exact constant-primer or identifier match. High-quality paired reads were merged with COPE v1.2.5, and unique nucleotide sequences were defined as clonotypes. Clonotypes were aligned to IMGT TRBV, TRBD and TRBJ reference segments using MiTCR v1.1. The analysis was restricted to V-J combinations with a frequency above 0.0001, which together covered 99.2% of the repertoires. A TCS score was defined as the ratio between F50 (clonal expansion) and ExV (chaos), using BLOSUM62-based TCRdist between CDR3 peptides within each V-J. Welch's t-statistics and random forest reduced some 510 V-J features to around 14, which were used in a naive Bayes classifier (R e1071). TCRdb passed the public sequencing reads through fastp at Q25 and MiXCR, retaining productive beta sequences. A single entry per CDR3 protein holds the most common genes and DNA from its merged rows. TCRdb, not the original authors, processed these V and J calls. The sample data list some 490,000 distinct CDR3 sequences, and roughly 22% of these were observed just once. The ten largest clonotypes hold approximately 54% of the sample.

Germline trimming: 5 bases from V, 5 bases from J; junction bases outside gene matches: 5. Taken from the germline V gene, the CDR1 and CDR2 loops are SGHTA and FQGNSA. The CDR3 has 15 amino acids, counting the end cysteine and phenylalanine. The kept DNA is CDR3 alone, 45 bases in frame from the first base. Study-wide findings and limitations: Most expanded thyroid clonotypes (frequency above 0.001) were also detected in blood, suggesting blood repertoires may reflect thyroid immune responses. In validation, the model predicted progression to ophthalmopathy with 60% to 71% sensitivity and about 72% specificity, a median of 6.5 months before onset. Ophthalmopathy was separated from stable hyperthyroidism by a 13 V-J signature model, with around 90% sensitivity and about 84% specificity obtained in cross-validation and 80%/75% obtained in testing. Sample size was not statistically predetermined, and blinding of investigators to group allocation was not performed.

Recombination joined TRBV7-2 with TRBJ2-5, and 13 junctional nucleotides match TRBD2. This TCR came from a woman in her 70s with Graves' ophthalmopathy. The sequenced material came from blood. The encoded CDR3 is CASSATSGRSETQYF. The sequenced DNA: TGTGCCAGCAGCGCGACTAGCGGGAGGTCGGAGACCCAGTACTTC.